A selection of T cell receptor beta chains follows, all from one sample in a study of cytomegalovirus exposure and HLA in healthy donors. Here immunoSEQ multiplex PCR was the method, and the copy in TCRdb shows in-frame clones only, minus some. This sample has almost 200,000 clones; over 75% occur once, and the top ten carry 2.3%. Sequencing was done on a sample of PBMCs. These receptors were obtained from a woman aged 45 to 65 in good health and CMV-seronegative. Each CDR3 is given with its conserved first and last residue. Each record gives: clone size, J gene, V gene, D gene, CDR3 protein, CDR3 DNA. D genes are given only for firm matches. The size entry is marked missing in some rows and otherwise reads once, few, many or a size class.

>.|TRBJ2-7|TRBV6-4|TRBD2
CASSDSIGLEAHEQYF
TGTGCCAGCAGTGACTCGATTGGACTAGAAGCCCACGAGCAGTACTTC
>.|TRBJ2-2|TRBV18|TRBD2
CASFTTSGRGNTGELFF
TGTGCCAGCTTTACCACTAGCGGGAGAGGTAACACCGGGGAGCTGTTTTTT
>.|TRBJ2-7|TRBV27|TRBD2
CASRTSGSSYEQYF
TGTGCCAGTAGGACTAGCGGGAGTTCCTACGAGCAGTACTTC
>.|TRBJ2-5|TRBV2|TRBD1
CASSLQGAKGETQYF
TGTGCCAGCAGTTTACAGGGGGCAAAGGGAGAGACCCAGTACTTC
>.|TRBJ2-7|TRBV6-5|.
CASSYGAAYYEQYF
TGTGCCAGCAGTTATGGAGCGGCGTACTACGAGCAGTACTTC
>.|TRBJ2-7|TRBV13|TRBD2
CASSLRTSSGEQYF
TGTGCCAGCAGCTTAAGGACTAGCTCGGGCGAGCAGTACTTC
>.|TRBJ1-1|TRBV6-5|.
CASRKGPRLNTEAFF
TGTGCCAGCAGGAAGGGGCCCCGATTGAACACTGAAGCTTTCTTT
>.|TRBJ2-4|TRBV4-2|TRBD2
CASSPGLAGLAKNIQYF
TGTGCCAGCAGTCCCGGACTAGCGGGCCTAGCCAAAAACATTCAGTACTTC
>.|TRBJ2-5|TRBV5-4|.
CASSTQGGETQYF
TGTGCCAGCAGCACACAGGGAGGGGAGACCCAGTACTTC
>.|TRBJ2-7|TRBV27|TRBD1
CASSLGPTGSSYEQYF
TGTGCCAGCAGTTTAGGTCCGACAGGGAGCTCCTACGAGCAGTACTTC
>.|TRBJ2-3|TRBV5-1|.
CASSVGAPTDTQYF
TGCGCCAGCAGCGTAGGGGCGCCCACAGATACGCAGTATTTT
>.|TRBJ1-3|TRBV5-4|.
CASSLRGGSSGNTIYF
TGTGCCAGCAGCTTGAGGGGCGGGAGCTCTGGAAACACCATATATTTT
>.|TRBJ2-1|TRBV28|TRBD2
CASSKPLGGLGSYNEQFF
TGTGCCAGCAGCAAACCTTTGGGGGGGTTGGGGTCCTACAATGAGCAGTTCTTC
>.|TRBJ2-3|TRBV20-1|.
CSASPTDTQYF
TGCAGTGCTAGTCCTACTGATACGCAGTATTTT
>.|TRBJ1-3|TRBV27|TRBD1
CASRPGERGRGNTIYF
TGTGCCAGCCGGCCGGGGGAAAGGGGGCGAGGAAACACCATATATTTT
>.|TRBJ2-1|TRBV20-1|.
CSATLNEQFF
TGCAGTGCTACCTTAAATGAGCAGTTCTTC
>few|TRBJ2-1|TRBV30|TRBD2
CAWSVGIAGSYNEQFF
TGTGCCTGGAGTGTGGGGATAGCGGGCTCCTACAATGAGCAGTTCTTC
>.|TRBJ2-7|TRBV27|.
CASSLLELAHEQYF
TGTGCCAGCAGTTTATTGGAGTTAGCCCACGAGCAGTACTTC
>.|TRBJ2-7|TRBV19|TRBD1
CASSRSGQGIHEQYF
TGTGCCAGTAGTAGATCGGGACAGGGAATCCACGAGCAGTACTTC
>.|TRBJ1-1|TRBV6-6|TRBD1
CASGRGQGSEAFF
TGTGCCAGCGGTAGGGGACAGGGCTCTGAAGCTTTCTTT
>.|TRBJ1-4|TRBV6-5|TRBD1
CASTFRTGRYEKLFF
TGTGCCAGCACCTTCAGGACAGGGCGGTATGAAAAACTGTTTTTT
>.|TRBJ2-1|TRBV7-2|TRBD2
CASSSPGSGASSYNEQFF
TGTGCCAGCAGCTCCCCTGGTAGCGGGGCCAGCTCCTACAATGAGCAGTTCTTC
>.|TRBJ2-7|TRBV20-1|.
CSARVNYEQYF
TGCAGTGCTAGAGTTAACTACGAGCAGTACTTC
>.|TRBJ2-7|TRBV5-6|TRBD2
CASSPWGTSVYEQYF
TGTGCCAGCAGCCCCTGGGGGACTAGCGTCTACGAGCAGTACTTC
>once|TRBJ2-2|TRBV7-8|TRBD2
CASSLLGAGGPSGELFF
TGTGCCAGCAGCTTATTAGGGGCGGGAGGGCCAAGCGGGGAGCTGTTTTTT
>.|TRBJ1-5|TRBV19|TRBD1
CASSGLGQGDQPQHF
TGTGCCAGTAGTGGATTAGGACAGGGGGATCAGCCCCAGCATTTT
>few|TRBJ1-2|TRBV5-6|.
CASSLVAQTYGYTF
TGTGCCAGCAGCTTGGTAGCTCAGACTTATGGCTACACCTTC
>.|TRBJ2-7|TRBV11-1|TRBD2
CASSLGFRTSGIYEQYF
TGTGCCAGCAGCTTAGGTTTTCGGACTAGCGGGATATACGAGCAGTACTTC
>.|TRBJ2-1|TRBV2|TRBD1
CASSEKGDRQANNEQFF
TGTGCCAGCAGTGAAAAGGGGGACAGGCAGGCGAACAATGAGCAGTTCTTC
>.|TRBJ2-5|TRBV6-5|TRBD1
CASNTGGAETQYF
TGTGCCAGCAATACAGGGGGCGCTGAGACCCAGTACTTC
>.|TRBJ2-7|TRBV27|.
CASVPAGRQSYEQYF
TGTGCCAGCGTCCCCGCCGGTCGACAGTCCTACGAGCAGTACTTC
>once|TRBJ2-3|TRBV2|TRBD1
CASCFGQGQNTQYF
TGTGCCAGCTGTTTTGGACAGGGGCAAAATACGCAGTATTTT
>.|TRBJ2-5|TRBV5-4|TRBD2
CASSTSEETQYF
TGTGCCAGCAGCACTAGCGAAGAGACCCAGTACTTC
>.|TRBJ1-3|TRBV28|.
CASSQAGVRNTIYF
TGTGCCAGCAGTCAAGCCGGGGTTCGAAACACCATATATTTT